This TCR beta chain was sequenced in a study of T cells and Merkel cell carcinoma outcomes. Findings of the study overall: Repertoire plus T-cell density reportedly predicted Merkel cell carcinoma outcomes.

The method was immunoSEQ multiplex PCR; TCRdb's version includes in-frame clones alone and lacks a portion of them. Here the sample spans under 20,000 clones, over 70% being singletons. To note about this clone: Its antigen is unidentified.

The J segment lost 2 bases and the V segment lost 6 bases, leaving 4 bases of the junction unmatched. The CDR3 loop spans 14 amino acids. Germline V CDR1 and CDR2: SNHLY, FYNNEI. The chain employs TRBV2 and TRBJ2-3; 8 nucleotides match TRBD2. The sequenced sample consisted of tumor tissue from Merkel cell carcinoma. The sequence was obtained from a human donor with Merkel cell carcinoma. CDR3 amino acids: CASSLLAATDTQYF. CDR3 in DNA: TGTGCCAGCAGCTTACTAGCGGCCACAGATACGCAGTATTTT.